This entry lists 25 T cell receptor beta chains sequenced from one sample in a study of tumor-infiltrating lymphocytes in primary liver carcinoma (dated by TCRdb to the late 2010s). Without any cell sorting, total RNA and DNA were co-extracted from roughly 18-30 mg of bulk tissue using the AllPrep DNA/RNA mini kit. Instrument used: Illumina HiSeq 2500. Using a constant-region primer and ProtoScript II reverse transcriptase, TCRbeta-specific cDNA was reverse-transcribed from around 500 ng total RNA. Construction of the TCRbeta libraries relied on three nested rounds of multiplex PCR, following a slightly modified ARM-PCR procedure. The first two PCR rounds used multiplex TRBV1-TRBV30 forward primers with a Cbeta reverse primer, each for around 10 cycles. Through fastp at Q25 and MiXCR, TCRdb rebuilt clones from the public reads, retaining in-frame beta chains. CDR3 protein duplicates are merged, each entry listing the most common genes and DNA. The table for this sample lists 40,000 or so distinct CDR3 sequences; around 80% of them were counted only once. The ten top clones hold around 40% of the sample.

Sequencing used tumor-adjacent normal liver tissue. All receptors derive from a woman aged 25 to 39 with primary liver carcinoma and hepatitis B virus infection.

This clonotype showed up just a few times. V and J are TRBV13 and TRBJ2-7; 8 bases are a match to TRBD1. V shed 6 bases, J shed 4 bases, and the junction held 14 bases outside the gene matches. The CDR3 totals 16 residues. From germline, CDR1 is PRHDT and CDR2 FYEKMQ (reference sequence). The CDR3 DNA follows: TGTGCCAGCAGGTTCACACCAGGACAGGGTATTTACGAGCAGTACTTC. Its translation is CASRFTPGQGIYEQYF.

This clonotype was counted a few times. This may arise from a read error, as a much more abundant clone is one base away. The V call is TRBV6-1, the J call TRBJ2-6, with D maybe TRBD1 (5 bases). This CDR3 is built from 16 residues. The germline V gene encodes CDR1 MNHNS and CDR2 SASEGT. CDR3 sequence: CASSEFGSSGANVPTF. As DNA, the CDR3 is TGTGCCAGCAGTGAGTTTGGGTCGTCTGGGGCCAACGTCCCGACTTTC.

With regard to this clonotype: A read error may account for a junction end that differs from germline. V usage is TRBV13 and J usage is TRBJ2-7; D gene uncertain. This CDR3 comprises 12 residues. Looked up from germline, CDR1 is PRHDT and CDR2 is FYEKMQ (reference sequence). CDR3: CANSLGRYEQYF. The CDR3, as DNA: TGTGCCAACAGCTTAGGCCGCTATGAGCAGTACTTC.

This clonotype came up many times. The chain links TRBV6-5 to TRBJ2-1, with 10 bases fitting TRBD2. V was pared by 0 bases and J by 4 bases, with 6 bases of the junction left unmatched. The CDR3 runs 17 residues. The V gene's germline CDR1 is MNHEY and CDR2 SVGAGI. Here the CDR3 DNA reads TGTGCCAGCAGTTACTCCTTCTGGACTAGCGGTTACAATGAGCAGTTCTTC. Its translation: CASSYSFWTSGYNEQFF.

The chain is built from TRBV6-1 and TRBJ2-7; the D gene is possibly TRBD2 (6 bases). V lost 10 bases to trimming and J lost 0 bases, with 22 bases between them. Germline CDR1 reads MNHNS; CDR2 reads SASEGT. The CDR3 spans 16 residues. In DNA form, the CDR3 reads TGTGCCATCGATCGACTAGTGGTAACTCCCTCCTACGAGCAGTACTTC. It specifies CAIDRLVVTPSYEQYF.

In this sample, this clonotype turned up a few times. The CDR3 does not close with the conserved phenylalanine or tryptophan, likely indicating a read error. The chain has TRBV29-1 and TRBJ2-5, with D perhaps given as TRBD1 or TRBD2 (5 bases each). In germline, CDR1 is SQVTM, CDR2 ANQGSEA. The length of the CDR3 is 15 residues. The CDR3 is CSVETGRGVREIQYL. CDR3 DNA: TGCAGCGTTGAAACCGGAAGGGGAGTGAGGGAGATCCAGTACTTA.

The V and J genes are TRBV13 and TRBJ1-1, with D perhaps matching TRBD1 (6 bases). The CDR3 spans 17 residues. The germline V gene has CDR1 PRHDT and CDR2 FYEKMQ (reference sequence). Trimming removed 0 bases at V and 6 bases at J, with 20 bases between. The CDR3 loop is CASSLGGSGIGGAEAFF. CDR3 DNA sequence: TGTGCCAGCAGCTTAGGAGGGTCCGGTATTGGGGGCGCTGAAGCTTTCTTT.

This clonotype is large. V gene TRBV11-1 combines with J gene TRBJ2-2; a possible D gene is TRBD2 (6 bases). The germline CDR1 and CDR2 sequences are SGHAT and FQDESV (reference sequence). The CDR3 has 16 residues. Trimming cost V 1 base and J 0 bases, with 9 bases left between them. The CDR3 sequence: CASSLVGGTNTGELFF. CDR3 nucleotides: TGTGCCAGCAGCTTAGTGGGGGGTACGAACACCGGGGAGCTGTTTTTT.

Concerning this clonotype: The CDR3 does not close with the conserved phenylalanine or tryptophan, likely indicating a read error. The chain uses TRBV29-1 and TRBJ2-3, with no clear D. The V gene's germline CDR1 is SQVTM and CDR2 ANQGSEA. Trimming stripped 6 bases from V and 3 bases from J, with 10 bases between. The CDR3 contains 12 residues. The DNA of the CDR3 is TGCAGCGTCACGCCGAGTACAGATACGCAGTATTTA. It specifies CSVTPSTDTQYL.

The rearrangement links TRBV11-2 to TRBJ1-2; D unresolved. The CDR3 runs to 14 residues. Germline lookup yields CDR1 SGHAT and CDR2 FQNNGV. CDR3 nucleotides: TGTGTCAGTAGCTTAGCATTCGCGTTTGGCGGCTACACCTTC. This translates into CVSSLAFAFGGYTF.

A remark on this clonotype: No conserved phenylalanine or tryptophan ends this CDR3, so it is likely a read error. J is TRBJ2-2 and V is TRBV6-2 or TRBV6-3; D perhaps matches TRBD2 (5 bases). The CDR3 extends over 16 amino acids. The V gene's germline CDR1 is MNHEY and CDR2 SVGEGT. DNA of the CDR3: TGTGGCAGTTATCCCCCCGGGGAGAGAGGCACCGGGGAGCTGTTTTAT. Translating gives CGSYPPGERGTGELFY.

Comment on this clonotype: Mismatch with germline at one junction end may stem from a read error. This chain links TRBV10-3 with TRBJ1-3; D not resolved. Germline V gene data show CDR1 as ENHRY and CDR2 as SYGVKD. The CDR3 contains 14 residues. The chain's CDR3 is CAISESISGNTIYF. CDR3 bases: TGTGCCATTAGTGAGTCAATTTCTGGAAACACCATATATTTC.

Worth noting for this clonotype: A junction boundary mismatches the germline segment, possibly from a read error. V is TRBV10-1 and J is TRBJ2-7; D unclear. Germline assignment: CDR1 WNHNN and CDR2 SYGVQD (reference sequence). The length of the CDR3 is 12 residues. In nucleotides, the CDR3 is TGTGCCAGCAATGGAGTATCCCGCGAGCAGTACTTC. Protein sequence: CASNGVSREQYF.

In the case of this clonotype: Mismatch with germline at one junction end may stem from a read error. The chain employs TRBV6-5 and TRBJ2-2; D may match TRBD1 or TRBD2 (5 bases each). The germline V gene encodes CDR1 MNHEY and CDR2 SVGAGI. CDR3 length equals 15 residues. The CDR3 region has the DNA TGTGCCAGCAGTCCACTCCCCGTGGGGACCGGGGAGTTGTTTTTT. Translated, it gives CASSPLPVGTGELFF.

This clonotype was seen a single time. A much larger clone lies one base from this, so it may be a read error. V is TRBV24-1 and J is TRBJ2-2; D is perhaps TRBD2 (5 bases). This CDR3 has 12 amino acids. Per the germline V gene, CDR1 is KGHDR and CDR2 is SFDVKD. The CDR3 loop reads CATSDPNGVLFF. The CDR3 coding sequence is TGTGCCACCAGTGATCCGAACGGGGTGCTGTTTTTT.

This clonotype has only a few counts. This may be a read error, as it is one base from a much larger clone. The V gene is TRBV7-9, the J gene TRBJ1-1; D unresolved. The CDR3 loop spans 14 amino acids. Per germline, CDR1 SEHNR and CDR2 FQNEAQ (reference sequence). CDR3 sequence: CTSRLMGIFTEAFF. CDR3 nucleotide sequence: TGTACCAGCAGACTAATGGGAATTTTCACTGAAGCTTTCTTT.

This clonotype was seen repeatedly, ten times or more. The chain joins TRBV7-3 to TRBJ2-3, with 8 bases aligning to TRBD2. Germline assignment: CDR1 SGHTA and CDR2 FQGTGA. V shed 5 bases and J 1 base; nucleotides not matched to a gene: 5. This CDR3 is built from 15 residues. The CDR3 protein is CASSPDSGGTDTQYF. The CDR3 region has the DNA TGTGCCAGCAGCCCCGATAGCGGGGGCACAGATACGCAGTATTTT.

The CDR3 nucleotides are TGCAGCGCTCACGCACAACGGATGAACACTGGAGTTTTCTTT. Translation gives CSAHAQRMNTGVFF. V gene TRBV29-1 combines with J gene TRBJ1-1; D is unclear. The CDR3 is 14 residues long. V lost 7 bases to trimming and J lost 13 bases, with 28 bases between them. CDR1 and CDR2 from the germline V gene are SQVTM and ANQGSEA.

For this clonotype: At one boundary the junction diverges from the germline segment, which might be a read error. This sequence joins TRBV11-1 and TRBJ2-7, with D uncertain. Germline V gene sequence: CDR1 SGHAT, CDR2 FQDESV (reference sequence). This CDR3 comprises 13 residues. DNA of the CDR3: TGTGCCAGCGGTTTAGGATACCTCCGCGAGCGGTACTTC. Residues: CASGLGYLRERYF.

A word on this clonotype: One end of the junction varies from germline; a read error may be responsible. This chain joins TRBV12-3 or TRBV12-4 and TRBJ1-1, with D possibly being TRBD1 (5 bases). This CDR3 contains 15 residues. The CDR3 loop reads CATSLAGTLNTEAFF. The CDR3 region has the DNA TGTGCCACCAGTTTAGCTGGGACCTTGAACACTGAAGCTTTCTTT.

This clonotype was observed at least ten times. The CDR3: CASSLTGVNSYEQYF. CDR3 coding DNA: TGCGCCAGCAGCCTAACAGGGGTTAACTCCTACGAGCAGTACTTC. The chain has TRBV4-1 and TRBJ2-7, with 7 bases lining up with TRBD1. The CDR3 is 15 residues long. The germline V gene encodes CDR1 MGHRA and CDR2 YSYEKL. V lost 4 bases, J lost 0 bases, and 6 bases stayed unmatched.

Of note for this clonotype: This is likely a read error, given that the CDR3 carries no conserved phenylalanine or tryptophan at its end. The J gene is TRBJ1-1, the V gene TRBV11-2; 8 bases fit TRBD1. The CDR3 runs 14 residues. CDR1 is SGHAT, CDR2 FQNNGV, per germline. J lost 6 bases, V lost 7 bases, and 10 bases had no gene match. The CDR3 DNA follows: TGTGCCAGCATATATACAGGGGGGAGTGCTGAAGCTTTCTTA. Translating it yields CASIYTGGSAEAFL.

Points on this clonotype: At one end the junction does not follow the germline gene, possibly because of a read error. The gene calls are TRBV11-2 and TRBJ2-5; 9 nucleotides align to TRBD1. The CDR3 totals 15 residues. The germline V gene encodes CDR1 SGHAT and CDR2 FQNNGV. CDR3 in amino acids: CASNLGDRDQETQYF. The CDR3 coding sequence is TGTGCCAGCAACTTAGGGGACAGGGATCAAGAGACTCAGTACTTC.

The chain recombines TRBV28 with TRBJ2-1; 9 nucleotides agree with TRBD1. Germline CDR1 is MDHEN and CDR2 is SYDVKM. CDR3 length: 17 residues. For the CDR3, the DNA is TGTACCAACAGTCCAGAACAGGGGGCAGGGAGAGTCAATGAGCAGTTCTTC. The encoded protein is CTNSPEQGAGRVNEQFF.

This clonotype has a count of ten or more. The chain uses TRBV11-2 and TRBJ1-6; D is perhaps TRBD1 (5 bases). The CDR3 contains 15 residues. Germline V gene sequence: CDR1 SGHAT, CDR2 FQNNGV. V lost 2 bases to trimming and J lost 10 bases, with 15 bases between them. The chain's CDR3 is CASSLRDRVWSPLHF. DNA of the CDR3: TGTGCCAGCAGCTTAAGGGACCGGGTATGGTCACCCCTCCACTTT.